Below, 23 T cell receptor beta chains from the same sample are listed, as sequenced in a study of blood T cells in healthy people across ages. It was with a sample-barcoded 5' primer and a J-beta primer mix that a second PCR of about 6 to 12 cycles was run. TCRdb redid the calling of the 5' RACE reads with MiXCR, one entry per CDR3 protein. Seen here are 850,000 to 1,000,000 distinct CDR3 sequences, 51% observed once, and the top ten hold about a fifth. The specimen sequenced was blood. These receptors originate from an older woman in good health.

The chain employs TRBV15 and TRBJ1-4; D remains unclear. The V and J ends lost 6 bases and 1 base respectively, with 15 bases between them. Germline CDR1 reads LNHNV; CDR2 reads YYDKDF (reference sequence). This CDR3 has 16 amino acids. The CDR3 nucleotides are TGTGCCACCAGTAGGTGGGAAGGAAGAACTAATGAAAAACTGTTTTTT. Its protein product is CATSRWEGRTNEKLFF.

This chain links TRBV7-2 with TRBJ2-7; the match to TRBD2 covers 8 bases. The CDR3 length is 16 residues. V lost 5 bases, J lost 3 bases, and 12 bases stayed unmatched. Germline loops: CDR1 SGHTA, CDR2 FQGNSA. CDR3: CASSPRTSTRSYEQYF. Written as DNA, the CDR3 is TGTGCCAGCAGCCCGAGGACTAGCACGAGGAGCTACGAGCAGTACTTC.

This clonotype was counted only a few times. The chain uses TRBV11-2 and TRBJ2-7; TRBD2 matches 14 bases. The CDR3 spans 16 residues. The junction had 4 bases not matched to a gene; V was cut back by 0 bases and J by 6 bases. From germline, CDR1 is SGHAT and CDR2 FQNNGV. CDR3 sequence (DNA): TGTGCCAGCAGCTTAGATCTGGGACTAGCGGGAGCCGAGCAGTACTTC. Residues: CASSLDLGLAGAEQYF.

This clonotype was picked up many times. The V call is TRBV4-3, the J call TRBJ2-3, with D perhaps TRBD2 (6 bases). This CDR3 has 20 residues. Trimming took 0 bases from V and 1 from J, leaving 23 bases between them. The V gene's germline CDR1 is LGHNA and CDR2 YSLEER. The CDR3 protein is CASSQDPPGTFVFRTDTQYF. CDR3 bases: TGCGCCAGCAGCCAAGATCCTCCCGGGACTTTTGTTTTTCGCACAGATACGCAGTATTTT.

The V call is TRBV11-3, the J call TRBJ2-1, with D uncertain. Germline CDR1 and CDR2: SGHNT and YENEEA. This CDR3 region has 14 residues. V was pared by 5 bases and J by 5 bases, with 13 bases between. The CDR3 DNA reads TGTGCCAGCAGCCCCAGCAGAGCCCACAATGAGCAGTTCTTC. Encoded protein: CASSPSRAHNEQFF. The whole variable domain, filled in from reference TRBV11-3 and TRBJ2-1, reads EAGVVQSPRYKIIEKKQPVAFWCNPISGHNTLYWYLQNLGQGPELLIRYENEEAVDDSQLPKDRFSAERLKGVDSTLKIQPAELGDSAVYLCASSPSRAHNEQFFGPGTRLTVL.

The J gene is TRBJ2-7, the V gene TRBV4-2; TRBD1 aligns across 9 bases. The DNA end lines up better with TRBJ2-5; the J call may be wrong. Looked up from germline, CDR1 is LGHNA and CDR2 is YNFKEQ. The CDR3 runs 15 residues. The CDR3 loop reads CASSQYTGQGETQYF. DNA of the CDR3: TGTGCCAGCAGCCAATATACGGGACAGGGAGAGACCCAGTACTTC.

The chain recombines TRBV12-3 or TRBV12-4 with TRBJ2-1, with 9 bases identical to TRBD2. CDR3 length: 13 amino acids. Losses at the gene ends were 6 bases for V and 7 bases for J; bases not matched to a gene: 4. Here the CDR3 DNA reads TGTGCCAGCAGCAGCGGGAGGTGGAATGAGCAGTTCTTC. Its protein is CASSSGRWNEQFF.

The chain is built from TRBV7-2 and TRBJ2-5, with TRBD1 identical over 11 bases. The CDR3 sequence is 17 residues long. The trim removed 2 bases at V and 2 bases at J, leaving 7 bases unmatched. Germline values: CDR1 SGHTA, CDR2 FQGNSA. The CDR3 region is CASSLFGQGARQETQYF. CDR3 DNA sequence: TGTGCCAGCAGCTTATTTGGACAGGGGGCGCGGCAAGAGACCCAGTACTTC.

The chain links TRBV13 to TRBJ1-2; D gene ambiguous. V was pared by 4 bases and J by 8 bases, with 20 bases between. The CDR3 loop spans 15 amino acids. Germline CDR1 and CDR2: PRHDT and FYEKMQ (reference sequence). The CDR3 protein is CASSSPDWTRGGYTF. In DNA form, the CDR3 reads TGTGCCAGCAGCTCACCCGACTGGACCCGAGGGGGCTACACCTTC.

This clonotype was detected only a few times. The chain joins TRBV7-2 to TRBJ2-7, with 16 nucleotides matching TRBD2. CDR1 is SGHTA, CDR2 FQGNSA, per germline. The CDR3 sequence is 16 residues long. V shed 1 base and J 6 bases; nucleotides not matched to a gene: 3. CDR3 region: CASSLEGTSGGVEQYF. The CDR3 DNA is TGTGCCAGCAGCTTAGAGGGGACTAGCGGGGGGGTCGAGCAGTACTTC.

The chain couples TRBV4-3 to TRBJ2-3, with D possibly matching TRBD2 (6 bases). The V end was cut by 1 base, the J end by 2 bases, with 10 bases between. The germline V gene has CDR1 LGHNA and CDR2 YSLEER. The CDR3 length is 15 residues. The CDR3 nucleotides read TGCGCCAGCAGCCAAGGAGGGACTGACACAGATACGCAGTATTTT. It specifies CASSQGGTDTDTQYF.

The chain links TRBV28 to TRBJ1-2, with TRBD1 as a possible D gene (6 bases). Germline CDR1 and CDR2: MDHEN and SYDVKM. V lost 3 bases, J lost 8 bases, and 19 bases lay in between. The CDR3 length is 15 residues. The CDR3 reads CASSFLAGASKGYTF. Here the CDR3 DNA reads TGTGCCAGCAGTTTTCTCGCAGGGGCCTCTAAAGGCTACACCTTC.

Only a few counts were recorded for this clonotype. This rearrangement joins TRBV7-2 to TRBJ1-2; no reliable D call. Per germline, CDR1 SGHTA and CDR2 FQGNSA. CDR3 length: 11 residues. Trimming pared 1 base from V and 8 bases from J, leaving 5 bases between. CDR3 residues: CASSLVVGYTF. CDR3 nucleotide sequence: TGTGCCAGCAGCTTAGTTGTAGGCTACACCTTC.

This clonotype occurred once. The CDR3 region is CSVEKQGPTGYTF. In DNA form, the CDR3 reads TGCAGCGTTGAAAAACAGGGGCCAACGGGCTACACCTTC. The chain has TRBV29-1 and TRBJ1-2, with 7 positions matching TRBD1. Per germline, CDR1 SQVTM and CDR2 ANQGSEA. This CDR3 is built from 13 residues. Trimming at V came to 2 bases and at J to 8 bases, leaving 8 bases not matched to a gene.

The chain combines TRBV24-1 with TRBJ2-1, with D possibly being TRBD1 or TRBD2 (6 bases each). V was cut by 4 bases and J by 5 bases, with 11 bases left in between. This CDR3 has 14 amino acids. The germline gives CDR1 KGHDR, CDR2 SFDVKD. The CDR3 coding sequence is TGTGCCACCAGTGACTTAAGGGGGGACAATGAGCAGTTCTTC. Translated, it gives CATSDLRGDNEQFF.

The chain combines TRBV7-9 with TRBJ2-5, with a tentative D call TRBD2 (6 bases). CDR1 and CDR2 from the germline V gene are SEHNR and FQNEAQ (reference sequence). CDR3 length: 13 amino acids. With 10 bases removed from V and 11 bases from J, the gap between germline ends came to 23 bases. Written as DNA, the CDR3 is TGTGCCAACAAACCGGGCCTCCTCCGGGAGCAGTACTTC. It yields the protein CANKPGLLREQYF. The full variable domain, completed using reference TRBV7-9 and TRBJ2-5, is DTGVSQNPRHKITKRGQNVTFRCDPISEHNRLYWYRQTLGQGPEFLTYFQNEAQLEKSRLLSDRFSAERPKGSFSTLEIQRTEQGDSAMYLCANKPGLLREQYFGPGTRLLVL.

The rearrangement joins TRBV7-9 to TRBJ2-7; 8 nucleotides agree with TRBD1. Germline V gene data show CDR1 as SEHNR and CDR2 as FQNEAQ (reference sequence). The length of the CDR3 is 15 residues. V lost 8 bases to trimming and J lost 2 bases; unmatched junction nucleotides: 11. This chain's CDR3 is CASVAAGTGTYEQYF. The CDR3 bases are TGTGCCAGCGTCGCAGCCGGGACAGGTACCTACGAGCAGTACTTC.

This rearrangement joins TRBV27 to TRBJ2-1, with D unresolved. The CDR3 length is 12 residues. Germline-derived CDR1 and CDR2 are MNHEY and SMNVEV (reference sequence). Between the trimmed V and J ends, which lost 5 bases and 7 bases, there was a span of 9 bases. The CDR3 DNA follows: TGTGCCAGCAGTATCGACGGTAATGAGCAGTTCTTC. It translates to CASSIDGNEQFF.

The chain uses TRBV28 and TRBJ2-1; TRBD1 might be the D (8 bases). Germline-derived CDR1 and CDR2 are MDHEN and SYDVKM. Trimming stripped 6 bases from V and 9 bases from J, with 15 bases between. The CDR3 runs 13 residues. As DNA, the CDR3 is TGTGCCAGCAGCTCTAGCGGACAGGGTGAGCAGTTCTTC. Translated, it gives CASSSSGQGEQFF.

This clonotype was observed a single time. V is TRBV5-5 and J is TRBJ1-1; TRBD1 might be the D (5 bases). This CDR3 spans 17 amino acids. Germline CDR1 reads SGHKS; CDR2 reads YYEKEE (reference sequence). V gave up 0 bases and J gave up 2 bases, with 17 bases separating them. The CDR3 reads CASSLAPGTVVNTEAFF. CDR3 coding DNA: TGTGCCAGCAGCTTGGCCCCAGGGACGGTGGTAAACACTGAAGCTTTCTTT. The full variable domain, its missing parts supplied by reference TRBV5-5 and TRBJ1-1, is DAGVTQSPTHLIKTRGQQVTLRCSPISGHKSVSWYQQVLGQGPQFIFQYYEKEERGRGNFPDRFSARQFPNYSSELNVNALLLGDSALYLCASSLAPGTVVNTEAFFGQGTRLTVV.

The rearrangement joins TRBV20-1 to TRBJ2-1; the match to TRBD2 covers 7 bases. The J call may be in error: the DNA end matches TRBJ2-7 better. The germline gives CDR1 DFQATT, CDR2 SNEGSKA (reference sequence). The CDR3 covers 15 residues. The CDR3 nucleotides are TGCAGTGCTAGAGCTGCACGAGCGGGGACCTACGAGCAGTACTTC. It translates to CSARAARAGTYEQYF.

The CDR3 loop is CASSLGAGGPNQPQHF. The CDR3 DNA is TGTGCCAGCAGCTTAGGGGCCGGGGGGCCTAATCAGCCCCAGCATTTT. The chain employs TRBV7-9 and TRBJ1-5, with TRBD1 as a possible D gene (6 bases). The CDR3 is made up of 16 amino acids. Trimming left V 1 base short and J 4 bases short, with 14 bases between. CDR1 is SEHNR and CDR2 is FQNEAQ in the germline V gene (reference sequence).

This sequence joins TRBV6-2 or TRBV6-3 and TRBJ1-2; D ambiguous. CDR3 length equals 16 residues. Germline CDR1 MNHEY, CDR2 SVGEGT. V lost 2 bases and J lost 1, with 14 bases in between. This CDR3 reads CASSYQASKVNYGYTF. CDR3 nucleotides: TGTGCCAGCAGTTACCAGGCGTCCAAGGTTAACTATGGCTACACCTTC.